The entry below gives a single T cell receptor beta chain sequence along with its context. Cohorts were determined from participant-reported clinical history. Two negative PCRs, clearance, or symptom resolution characterized the recovered Cohort 3 donors. Methods used by the authors: For nucleated cells, counts were estimated from reference gene primer amplification. Repertoires were generated with immunoSEQ multiplex PCR, while TCRdb's copy carries only in-frame clones and drops some. V and J calls and clone size are given by that table; D and trimming were obtained from the DNA. The sample consists of 350,000 to 400,000 clones, around nine tenths of them appearing once. CDR3 length equals 12 residues. V lost 8 bases, J lost 4 bases, and 3 bases stayed unmatched. Germline values: CDR1 LGHDT, CDR2 YNNKEL (reference sequence). This entry belongs to a study of blood T cell repertoires in COVID-19. Overall study context: Nucleic acid was either cDNA or gDNA, and it came from T cells, B-cell-depleted T cells, or PBMCs.

The sequence was obtained from a young woman who had recovered from COVID-19. V gene TRBV3-1 (or the pseudogene TRBV3-2) combines with J gene TRBJ1-1, with 8 bases lining up with TRBD1. Source material: PBMCs or T cells enriched from blood (not recorded which). This chain's CDR3 is CASGQGSTEAFF. The CDR3 DNA sequence: TGTGCCAGCGGACAGGGTAGCACTGAAGCTTTCTTT.